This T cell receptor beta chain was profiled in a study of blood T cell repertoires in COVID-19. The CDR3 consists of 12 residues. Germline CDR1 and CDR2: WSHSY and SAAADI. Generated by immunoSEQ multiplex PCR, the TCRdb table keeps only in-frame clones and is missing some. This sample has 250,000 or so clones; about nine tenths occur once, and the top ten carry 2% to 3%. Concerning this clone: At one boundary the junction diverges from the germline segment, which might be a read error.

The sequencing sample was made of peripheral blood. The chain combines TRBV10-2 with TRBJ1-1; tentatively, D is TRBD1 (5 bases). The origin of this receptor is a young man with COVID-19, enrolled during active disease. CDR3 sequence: CASSDSTLPRVF. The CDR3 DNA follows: TGCGCCAGCAGCGACAGTACACTCCCCCGGGTCTTT.